This T cell receptor (beta chain) originates from a study of shared clonotypes between healthy human individuals. Study in general: The plates for each donor numbered three CD4 naive, three CD4 memory, two CD8 naive and one CD8 memory.

A single count supports this clone. The antigen remains unidentified. Genomic DNA (from each subset) was split evenly across several immunoSEQ plates. Generated by immunoSEQ multiplex PCR, the TCRdb table keeps only in-frame clones and is missing some. The sample has about 1.1 million clones, approximately 80% seen once. This CDR3 is 14 amino acids long. V gave up 4 bases and J gave up 6 bases; unmatched junction bases: 7. The germline gives CDR1 SGHRS, CDR2 YFSETQ. Study-level findings and limits: Non-shared clonotypes showed lower generation probabilities than clonotypes common to all four donors. Memory subsets generally showed smaller estimated richness than naive subsets did.

This chain uses TRBV5-1 with TRBJ2-1; 7 bases agree with TRBD2. Sample: memory CD4+ T cells from PBMCs. Specified subset: CD45RA-negative fraction. The TCR was taken from a man between 18 and 29 years old in good health. Some clones in this sample may be carry-over from other donors' samples. As DNA, the CDR3 is TGCGCCAGCAGCCCCGGGACTATCCTCAATGAGCAGTTCTTC. Protein sequence: CASSPGTILNEQFF.